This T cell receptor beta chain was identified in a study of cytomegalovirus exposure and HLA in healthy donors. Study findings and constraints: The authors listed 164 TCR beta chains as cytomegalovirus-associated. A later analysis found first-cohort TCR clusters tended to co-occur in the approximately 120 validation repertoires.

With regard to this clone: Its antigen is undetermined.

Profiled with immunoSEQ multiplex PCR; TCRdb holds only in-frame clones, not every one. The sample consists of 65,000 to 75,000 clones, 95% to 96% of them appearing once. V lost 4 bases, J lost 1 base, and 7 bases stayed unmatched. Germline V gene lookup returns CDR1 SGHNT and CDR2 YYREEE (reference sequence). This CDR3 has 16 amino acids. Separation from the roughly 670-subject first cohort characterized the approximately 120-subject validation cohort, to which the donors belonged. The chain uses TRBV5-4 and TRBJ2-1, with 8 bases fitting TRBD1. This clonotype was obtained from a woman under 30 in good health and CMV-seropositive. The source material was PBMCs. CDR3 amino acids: CASSPQGARSYNEQFF. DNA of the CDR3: TGTGCCAGCAGCCCCCAGGGGGCTAGGTCCTACAATGAGCAGTTCTTC.